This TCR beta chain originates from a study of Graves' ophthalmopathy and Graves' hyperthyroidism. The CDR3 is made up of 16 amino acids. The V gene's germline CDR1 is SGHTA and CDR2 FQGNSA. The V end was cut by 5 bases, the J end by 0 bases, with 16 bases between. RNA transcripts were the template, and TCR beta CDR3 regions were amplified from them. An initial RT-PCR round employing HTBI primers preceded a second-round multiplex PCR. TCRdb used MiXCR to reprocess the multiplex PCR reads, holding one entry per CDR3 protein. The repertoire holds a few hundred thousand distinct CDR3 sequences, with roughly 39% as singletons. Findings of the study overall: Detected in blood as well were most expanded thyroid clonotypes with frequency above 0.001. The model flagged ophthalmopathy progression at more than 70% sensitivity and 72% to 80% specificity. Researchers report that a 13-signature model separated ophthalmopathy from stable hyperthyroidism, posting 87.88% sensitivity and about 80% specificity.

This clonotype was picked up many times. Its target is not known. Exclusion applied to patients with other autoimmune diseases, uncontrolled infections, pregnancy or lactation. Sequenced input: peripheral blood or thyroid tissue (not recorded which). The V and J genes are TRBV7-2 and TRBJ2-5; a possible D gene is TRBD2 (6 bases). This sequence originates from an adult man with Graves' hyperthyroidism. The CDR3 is CASSPTPGLYQETQYF. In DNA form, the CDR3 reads TGTGCCAGCAGCCCTACTCCGGGACTCTACCAAGAGACCCAGTACTTC.